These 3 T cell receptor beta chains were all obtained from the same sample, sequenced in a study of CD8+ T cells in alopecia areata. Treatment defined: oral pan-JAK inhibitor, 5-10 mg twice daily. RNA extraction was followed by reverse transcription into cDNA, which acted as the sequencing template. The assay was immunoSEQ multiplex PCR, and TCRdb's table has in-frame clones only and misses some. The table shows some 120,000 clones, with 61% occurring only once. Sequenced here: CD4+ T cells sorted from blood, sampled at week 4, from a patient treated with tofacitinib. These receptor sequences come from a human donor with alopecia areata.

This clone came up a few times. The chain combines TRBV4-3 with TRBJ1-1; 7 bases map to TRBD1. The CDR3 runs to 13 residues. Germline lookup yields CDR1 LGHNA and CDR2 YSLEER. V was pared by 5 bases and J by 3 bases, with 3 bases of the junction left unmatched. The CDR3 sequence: CASSGTADTEAFF. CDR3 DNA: TGCGCCAGCAGCGGGACAGCAGACACTGAAGCTTTCTTT.

This chain's CDR3 is CSATGRGYTF. The CDR3 DNA reads TGCAGTGCTACAGGGCGCGGCTACACCTTC. V gene TRBV20-1 combines with J gene TRBJ1-2; D is perhaps TRBD1 (5 bases). The CDR3 runs 10 residues. The V end was cut by 4 bases, the J end by 8 bases, with 8 bases between. The germline V gene has CDR1 DFQATT and CDR2 SNEGSKA (reference sequence).

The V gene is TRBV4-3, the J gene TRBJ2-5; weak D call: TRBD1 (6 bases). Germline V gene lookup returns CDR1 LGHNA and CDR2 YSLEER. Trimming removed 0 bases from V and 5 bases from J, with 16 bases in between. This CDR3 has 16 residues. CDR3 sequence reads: CASSQDWVGGGETQYF. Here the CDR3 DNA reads TGCGCCAGCAGCCAAGATTGGGTAGGGGGTGGGGAGACCCAGTACTTC.